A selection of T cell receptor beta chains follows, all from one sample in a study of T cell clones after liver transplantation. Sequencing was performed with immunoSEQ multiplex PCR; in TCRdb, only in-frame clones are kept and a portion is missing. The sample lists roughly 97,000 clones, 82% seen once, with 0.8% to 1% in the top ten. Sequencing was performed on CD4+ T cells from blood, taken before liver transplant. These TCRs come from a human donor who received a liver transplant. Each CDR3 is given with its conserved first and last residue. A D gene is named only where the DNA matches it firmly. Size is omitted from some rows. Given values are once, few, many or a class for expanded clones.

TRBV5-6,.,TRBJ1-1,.,TGTGCCAGCAGCTTGGCAGGGATCACTGAAGCTTTCTTT,CASSLAGITEAFF
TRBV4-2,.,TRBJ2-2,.,TGTGCCAGCAGCCAGCCTGGACAGGGGGAGCTGTTTTTT,CASSQPGQGELFF
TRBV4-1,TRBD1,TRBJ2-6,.,TGCGCCAGCAGCCAAGAAGTAATAACAGGGGGAGCAGGGGCCAACGTCCTGACTTTC,CASSQEVITGGAGANVLTF
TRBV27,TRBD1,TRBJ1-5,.,TGTGCCAGCAGCAAGGACAGGGGGGTTCAGCCCCAGCATTTT,CASSKDRGVQPQHF
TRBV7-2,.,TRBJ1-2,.,TGTGCCAGCAGCTTAACCAAGGAAGGCTACACCTTC,CASSLTKEGYTF
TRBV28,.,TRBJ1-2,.,TGTGCCAGCACCCCCCTCGGCGGTGGCTACACCTTC,CASTPLGGGYTF
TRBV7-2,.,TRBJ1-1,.,TGTGCCAGCAGCTGGTCTTCGGGGCCCCCTGAAGCTTTCTTT,CASSWSSGPPEAFF
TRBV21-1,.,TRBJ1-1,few,TGTGCCAGCAGCAACCAGGGGACTGAAGCTTTCTTT,CASSNQGTEAFF
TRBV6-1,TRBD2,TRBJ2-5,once,TGTGCCGGGGTGGCTAGCGGAGAAAGAGGGACCCAGTACTTC,CAGVASGERGTQYF
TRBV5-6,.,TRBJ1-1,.,TGTGCCAGCAGCCCCGCGGGAACTGAAGCTTTCTTT,CASSPAGTEAFF
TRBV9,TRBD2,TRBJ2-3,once,TGTGCCAGCAGCGGAACTAGCGGGGGGCCCACAGATACGCAGTATTTT,CASSGTSGGPTDTQYF
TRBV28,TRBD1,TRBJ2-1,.,TGTGCCAGCAATAGGGACAGGGTAAGGGGCAATGAGCAGTTCTTC,CASNRDRVRGNEQFF
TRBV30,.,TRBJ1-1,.,TGTGCCTGGAGGCGACAGAACACTGAAGCTTTCTTT,CAWRRQNTEAFF
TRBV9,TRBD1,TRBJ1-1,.,TGTGCCAGCAGCGTAGCAGGGGGCTTCACTGAAGCTTTCTTT,CASSVAGGFTEAFF
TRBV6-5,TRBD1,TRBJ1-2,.,TGTGCCAGCAGTTCACAGGGGAAAGGTGGCTACACCTTC,CASSSQGKGGYTF
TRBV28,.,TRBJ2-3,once,TGTGCCAGCAGCCGTAGCGGAGATACGCAGTATTTT,CASSRSGDTQYF
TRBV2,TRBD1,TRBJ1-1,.,TGTGCCAGCAGTAAAGCGACAGGGGGGAACACTGAAGCTTTCTTT,CASSKATGGNTEAFF
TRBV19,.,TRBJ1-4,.,TGTGCCAGTACCCCCCCGGGGCAGGCCTTTAATGAAAAACTGTTTTTT,CASTPPGQAFNEKLFF
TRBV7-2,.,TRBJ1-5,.,TGTGCCAGCAGCTTAGGGCAGGATAGCAATCAGCCCCAGCATTTT,CASSLGQDSNQPQHF
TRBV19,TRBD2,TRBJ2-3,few,TGTGCCAGTAGTATGGGACTAGCGGGAGCAGATACGCAGTATTTT,CASSMGLAGADTQYF
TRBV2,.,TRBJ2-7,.,TGTGCCACCGCCCCTAACGGAACATACGAGCAGTACTTC,CATAPNGTYEQYF
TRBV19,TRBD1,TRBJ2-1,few,TGTGCCACCTGGGGACAGAATTACAATGAGCAGTTCTTC,CATWGQNYNEQFF
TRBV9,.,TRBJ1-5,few,TGTGCCAGCAGCCGCGACAGTTATAGCAATCAGCCCCAGCATTTT,CASSRDSYSNQPQHF
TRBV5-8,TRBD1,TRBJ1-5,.,TGTGCCAGCAGCCGGGGACAGCGCAATCAGCCCCAGCATTTT,CASSRGQRNQPQHF
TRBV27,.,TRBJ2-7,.,TGTGCCAGCAAGGAGTGGGGCCCCTACGAGCAGTACTTC,CASKEWGPYEQYF
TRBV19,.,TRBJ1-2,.,TGTGCCAGTAGTATAGTCTACCGGGGGCTACGCAGGGGCTACACCTTC,CASSIVYRGLRRGYTF
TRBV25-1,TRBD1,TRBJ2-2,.,TGTGCCAGCAGTGGTGACAGGGGAAACACCGGGGAGCTGTTTTTT,CASSGDRGNTGELFF
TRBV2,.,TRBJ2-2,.,TGTGCCAGCAGCTTAGAAGGGCATGGTGGCACCGGGGAGCTGTTTTTT,CASSLEGHGGTGELFF
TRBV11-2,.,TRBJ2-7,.,TGTGCCAGCAGCTTCCGAGGGTACTACGAGCAGTACTTC,CASSFRGYYEQYF
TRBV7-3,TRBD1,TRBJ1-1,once,TGTGCCAGCAGCTTAACCGGGACAGGGGGCTGGGCTGAAGCTTTCTTT,CASSLTGTGGWAEAFF
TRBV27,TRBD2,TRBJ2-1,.,TGTGCCAGCAGAAGGGGTAGCGGGAGGGCCAGGGATGAGCAGTTCTTC,CASRRGSGRARDEQFF
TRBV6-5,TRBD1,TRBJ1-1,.,TGTGCCAGCACTTCCCTCGGGACAGGGGGGACTGAAGCTTTCTTT,CASTSLGTGGTEAFF
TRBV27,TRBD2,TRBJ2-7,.,TGTGCCAGCAGTTCCCTTTCTAGCGGGAGCTACGGGCAGTACTTC,CASSSLSSGSYGQYF
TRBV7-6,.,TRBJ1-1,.,TGTGCCAGCAGCTTATGGTCGCAGGATTCGGTCCCCACTGAAGCTTTCTTT,CASSLWSQDSVPTEAFF
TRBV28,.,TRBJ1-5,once,TGTGCCAGCAGTTCCTTAGGGGAAAGGGGCGATAATCAGCCCCAGCATTTT,CASSSLGERGDNQPQHF
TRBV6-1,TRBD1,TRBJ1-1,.,TGTGCCAGCAGTGTACGACAGGGAAGCACTGAAGCTTTCTTT,CASSVRQGSTEAFF
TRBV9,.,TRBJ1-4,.,TGTGCCAGCAGCGTCTGGGGCGATAATGAAAAACTGTTTTTT,CASSVWGDNEKLFF
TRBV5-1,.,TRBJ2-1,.,TGCGCCAGCAGCTGGGGGGACAGAGGTAATGAGCAGTTCTTC,CASSWGDRGNEQFF
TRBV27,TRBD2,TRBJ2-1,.,TGTGCCAGCATTCCTCGGGCGGGGGTGGGCTACAATGAGCAGTTCTTC,CASIPRAGVGYNEQFF
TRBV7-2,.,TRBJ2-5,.,TGTGCCAGCAGCTTAGGCGTGGGGGGTGGGCAAGAGACCCAGTACTTC,CASSLGVGGGQETQYF
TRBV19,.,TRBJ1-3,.,TGTGCCAGTAGTAACCGTGATCCGCAGGCCGCCTCTGGAAACACCATATATTTT,CASSNRDPQAASGNTIYF
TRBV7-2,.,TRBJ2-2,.,TGTGCCAGCAGCCGCCCAGGGGCCGGGGAGCTGTTTTTT,CASSRPGAGELFF
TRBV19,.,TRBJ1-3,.,TGTGCCAGCAGGACAGACGGAAACACCATATATTTT,CASRTDGNTIYF
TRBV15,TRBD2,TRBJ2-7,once,TGTGCCACCAGCAGAGAGGCTAGCGGGCCCATCGCCTACGAGCAGTACTTC,CATSREASGPIAYEQYF
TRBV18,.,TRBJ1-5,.,TGTGCCAGCTCACGGAGGGAGCATAGCAATCAGCCCCAGCATTTT,CASSRREHSNQPQHF
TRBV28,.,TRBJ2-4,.,TGTGCCAGCAGTTCTTTCCAGCTTAGACTAGCCAAAAACATTCAGTACTTC,CASSSFQLRLAKNIQYF
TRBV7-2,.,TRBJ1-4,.,TGTGCCAGCAGCCCGAAATGGGCTTTGAATGAAAAACTGTTTTTT,CASSPKWALNEKLFF
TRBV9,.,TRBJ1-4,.,TGTGCCAGCAGCGGGCCGGTGCGAGAAAAACTGTTTTTT,CASSGPVREKLFF
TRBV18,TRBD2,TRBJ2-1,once,TGTGCCAGCTCACCAATAGCGGGAGGGCCTGGGGAGCAGTTCTTC,CASSPIAGGPGEQFF
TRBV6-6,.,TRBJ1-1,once,TGTGCCAGCAGTCGGAACACTGAAGCTTTCTTT,CASSRNTEAFF
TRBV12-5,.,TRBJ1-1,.,TGTGCTAGTGGTGCCGGCAATTATGGGTTGAACACTGAAGCTTTCTTT,CASGAGNYGLNTEAFF